This TCR beta chain comes out of a study of T cell changes during pregnancy in multiple sclerosis. The table came from immunoSEQ multiplex PCR; TCRdb's copy has only in-frame clones and leaves some out. The profile shows tens of thousands of clones, roughly 90% of them singletons. The CDR3 consists of 17 residues. Germline loops: CDR1 SQVTM, CDR2 ANQGSEA. V was pared by 2 bases and J by 7 bases, with 23 bases between. Sample: peripheral blood, taken after pregnancy. The origin of this receptor is a female donor in good health, enrolled as a control in a pregnancy study. The chain is built from TRBV29-1 and TRBJ1-4, with D perhaps matching TRBD1 (6 bases). Written as DNA, the CDR3 is TGCAGCGTTGAACTTGGCGGGGGCGCGCGGGTTAGTGAAAAACTGTTTTTT. Amino acid sequence: CSVELGGGARVSEKLFF.